This T cell receptor beta chain emerged from a study of technical replicates of blood from a few donors. The CDR3 covers 20 residues. J gave up 0 bases and V 0 bases, and 6 bases lay outside the gene matches. Germline V gene lookup returns CDR1 ENHRY and CDR2 SYGVKD. The assay was immunoSEQ multiplex PCR, and TCRdb's table has in-frame clones only and misses some. The sample lists roughly 60,000 clones; about nine tenths were seen once. Sequencing used PBMCs. This clonotype was obtained from a human donor in good health. Some clones in this sample may be carry-over from other donors' samples. The gene calls are TRBV10-3 and TRBJ2-6; 12 nucleotides match TRBD1. The CDR3 nucleotides read TGTGCCATCAGTGAGTCGGGACAGGGGGCTCGGAGCTCTGGGGCCAACGTCCTGACTTTC. Encoded protein: CAISESGQGARSSGANVLTF.